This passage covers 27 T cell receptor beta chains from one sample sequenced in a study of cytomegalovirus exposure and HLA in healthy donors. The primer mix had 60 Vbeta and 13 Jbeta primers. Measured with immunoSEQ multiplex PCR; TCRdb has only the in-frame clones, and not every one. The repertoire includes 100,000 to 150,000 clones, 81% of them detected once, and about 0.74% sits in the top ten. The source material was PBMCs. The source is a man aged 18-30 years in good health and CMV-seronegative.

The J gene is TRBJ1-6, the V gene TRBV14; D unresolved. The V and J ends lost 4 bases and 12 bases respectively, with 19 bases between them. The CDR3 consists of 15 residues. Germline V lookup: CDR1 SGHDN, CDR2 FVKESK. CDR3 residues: CASSRDRDSWEPLHF. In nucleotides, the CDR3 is TGTGCCAGCAGCCGCGACCGGGATAGTTGGGAACCCCTCCACTTT.

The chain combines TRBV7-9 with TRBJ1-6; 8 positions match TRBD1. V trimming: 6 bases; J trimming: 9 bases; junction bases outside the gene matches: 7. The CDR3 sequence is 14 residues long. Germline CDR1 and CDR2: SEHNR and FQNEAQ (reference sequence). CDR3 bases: TGTGCCAGCAGACCCACAGGGGGAAGTTCACCCCTCCACTTT. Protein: CASRPTGGSSPLHF. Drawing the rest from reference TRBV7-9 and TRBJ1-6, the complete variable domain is DTGVSQNPRHKITKRGQNVTFRCDPISEHNRLYWYRQTLGQGPEFLTYFQNEAQLEKSRLLSDRFSAERPKGSFSTLEIQRTEQGDSAMYLCASRPTGGSSPLHFGNGTRLTVT.

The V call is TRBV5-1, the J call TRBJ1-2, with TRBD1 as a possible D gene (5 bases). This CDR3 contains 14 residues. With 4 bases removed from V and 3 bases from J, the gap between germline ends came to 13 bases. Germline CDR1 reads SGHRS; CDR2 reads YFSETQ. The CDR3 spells CASSHPGGDYGYTF. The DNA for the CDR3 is TGCGCCAGCAGCCACCCCGGGGGAGACTATGGCTACACCTTC.

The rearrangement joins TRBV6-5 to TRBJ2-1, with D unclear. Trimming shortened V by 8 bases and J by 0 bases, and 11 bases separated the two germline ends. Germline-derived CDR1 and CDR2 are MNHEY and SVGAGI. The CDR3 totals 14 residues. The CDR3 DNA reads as TGTGCCAGCTCCCCCGAGAGCTCCTACAATGAGCAGTTCTTC. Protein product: CASSPESSYNEQFF.

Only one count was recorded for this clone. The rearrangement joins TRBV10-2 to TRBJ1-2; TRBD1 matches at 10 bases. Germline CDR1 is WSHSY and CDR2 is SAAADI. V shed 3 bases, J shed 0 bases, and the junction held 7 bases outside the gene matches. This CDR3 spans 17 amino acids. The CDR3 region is CASSDPGQGDANYGYTF. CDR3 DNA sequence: TGCGCCAGCAGTGACCCTGGACAGGGGGACGCTAACTATGGCTACACCTTC.

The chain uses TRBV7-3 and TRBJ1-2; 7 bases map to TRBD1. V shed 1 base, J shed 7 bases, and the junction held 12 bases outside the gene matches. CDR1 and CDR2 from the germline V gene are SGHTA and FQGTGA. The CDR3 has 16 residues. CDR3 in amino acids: CASSLIGGGAPSGYTF. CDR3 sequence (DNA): TGTGCCAGCAGCTTAATCGGAGGGGGCGCCCCGAGTGGCTACACCTTC. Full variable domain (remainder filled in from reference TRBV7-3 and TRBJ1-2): GAGVSQTPSNKVTEKGKYVELRCDPISGHTALYWYRQSLGQGPEFLIYFQGTGAADDSGLPNDRFFAVRPEGSVSTLKIQRTERGDSAVYLCASSLIGGGAPSGYTFGSGTRLTVV.

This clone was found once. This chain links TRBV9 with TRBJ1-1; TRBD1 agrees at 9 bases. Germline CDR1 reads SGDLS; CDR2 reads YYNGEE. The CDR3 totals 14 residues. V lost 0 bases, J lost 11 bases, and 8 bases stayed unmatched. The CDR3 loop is CASSVGDRAAVAFF. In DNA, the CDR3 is TGTGCCAGCAGCGTAGGGGACAGGGCCGCGGTGGCTTTCTTT.

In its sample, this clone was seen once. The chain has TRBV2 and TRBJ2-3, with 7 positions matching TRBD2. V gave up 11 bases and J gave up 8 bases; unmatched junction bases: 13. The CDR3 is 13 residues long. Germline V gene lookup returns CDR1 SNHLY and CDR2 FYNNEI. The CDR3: CAFPSGDSPTQYF. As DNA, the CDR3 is TGTGCCTTCCCCAGCGGGGATTCCCCTACGCAGTATTTT. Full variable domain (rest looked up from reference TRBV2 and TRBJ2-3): EPEVTQTPSHQVTQMGQEVILRCVPISNHLYFYWYRQILGQKVEFLVSFYNNEISEKSEIFDDQFSVERPDGSNFTLKIRSTKLEDSAMYFCAFPSGDSPTQYFGPGTRLTVL.

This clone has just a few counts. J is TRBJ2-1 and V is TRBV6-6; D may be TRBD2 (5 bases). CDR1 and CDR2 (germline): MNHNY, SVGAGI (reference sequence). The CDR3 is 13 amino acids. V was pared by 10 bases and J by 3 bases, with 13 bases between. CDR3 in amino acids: CATEEAVYNEQFF. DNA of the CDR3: TGTGCCACGGAGGAAGCGGTCTACAATGAGCAGTTCTTC.

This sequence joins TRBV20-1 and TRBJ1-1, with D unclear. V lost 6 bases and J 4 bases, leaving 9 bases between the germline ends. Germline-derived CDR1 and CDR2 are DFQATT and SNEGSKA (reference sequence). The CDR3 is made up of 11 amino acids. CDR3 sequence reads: CSARVRTEAFF. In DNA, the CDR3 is TGCAGTGCGAGGGTCCGCACTGAAGCTTTCTTT.

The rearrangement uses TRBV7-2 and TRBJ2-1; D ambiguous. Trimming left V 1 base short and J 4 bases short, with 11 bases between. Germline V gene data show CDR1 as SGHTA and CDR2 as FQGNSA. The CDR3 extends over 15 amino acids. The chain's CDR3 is CASSLELPPYNEQFF. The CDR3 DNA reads TGTGCCAGCAGCTTAGAACTACCGCCATACAATGAGCAGTTCTTC.

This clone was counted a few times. The CDR3 here is CACHPSVGTGGERGEKLFF. CDR3 coding DNA: TGTGCCTGTCACCCCTCGGTGGGGACAGGGGGCGAACGGGGTGAAAAACTGTTTTTT. This chain uses TRBV30 with TRBJ1-4; 12 bases map to TRBD1. CDR1 is GTSNPN and CDR2 is SVGIG in the germline V gene (reference sequence). V lost 6 bases to trimming and J lost 7 bases; unmatched junction nucleotides: 21. The CDR3 sequence is 19 residues long.

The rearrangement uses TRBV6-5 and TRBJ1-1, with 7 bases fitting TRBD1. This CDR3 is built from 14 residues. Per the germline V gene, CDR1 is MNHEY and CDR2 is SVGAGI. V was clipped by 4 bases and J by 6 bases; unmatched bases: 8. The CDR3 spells CASSSYRGRAEAFF. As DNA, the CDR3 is TGTGCCAGCAGTTCCTACAGGGGTAGGGCTGAAGCTTTCTTT.

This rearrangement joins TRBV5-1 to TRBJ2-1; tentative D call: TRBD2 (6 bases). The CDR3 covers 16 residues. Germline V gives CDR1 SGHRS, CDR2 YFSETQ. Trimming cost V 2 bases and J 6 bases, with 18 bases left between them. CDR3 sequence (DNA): TGCGCCAGCAGCTTCGTTGGGGCTAGCGAGGGCAATGAGCAGTTCTTC. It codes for CASSFVGASEGNEQFF.

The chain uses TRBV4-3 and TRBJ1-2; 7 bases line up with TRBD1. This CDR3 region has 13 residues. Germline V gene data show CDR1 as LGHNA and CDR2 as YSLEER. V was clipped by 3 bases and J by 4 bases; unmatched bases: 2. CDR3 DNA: TGCGCCAGCAGCCACAGGGGGTCCTATGGCTACACCTTC. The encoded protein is CASSHRGSYGYTF.

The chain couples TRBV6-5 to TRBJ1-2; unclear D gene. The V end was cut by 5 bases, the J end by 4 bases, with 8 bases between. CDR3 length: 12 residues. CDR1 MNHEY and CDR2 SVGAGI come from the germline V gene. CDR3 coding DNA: TGTGCCAGCAGTGAATCGGGCTATGGCTACACCTTC. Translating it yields CASSESGYGYTF.

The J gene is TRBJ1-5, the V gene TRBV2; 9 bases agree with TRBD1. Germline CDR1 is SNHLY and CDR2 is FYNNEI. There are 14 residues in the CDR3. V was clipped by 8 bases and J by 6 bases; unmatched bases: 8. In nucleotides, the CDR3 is TGTGCCAGCGACACAGGACAGGGGAGTCAGCCCCAGCATTTT. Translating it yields CASDTGQGSQPQHF.

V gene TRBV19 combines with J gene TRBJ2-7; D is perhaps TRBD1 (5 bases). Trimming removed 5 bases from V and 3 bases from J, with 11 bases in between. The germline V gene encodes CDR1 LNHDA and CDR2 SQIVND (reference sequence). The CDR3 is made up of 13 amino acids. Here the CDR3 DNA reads TGTGCCAGTAGTTCCGGACACGGCTACGAGCAGTACTTC. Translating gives CASSSGHGYEQYF.

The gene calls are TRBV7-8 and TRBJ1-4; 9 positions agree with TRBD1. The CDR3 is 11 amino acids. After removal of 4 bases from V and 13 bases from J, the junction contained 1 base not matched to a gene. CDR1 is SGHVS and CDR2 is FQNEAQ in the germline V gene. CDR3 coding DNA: TGTGCCAGCAGCTGGACAGGGGTACTGTTTTTT. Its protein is CASSWTGVLFF.

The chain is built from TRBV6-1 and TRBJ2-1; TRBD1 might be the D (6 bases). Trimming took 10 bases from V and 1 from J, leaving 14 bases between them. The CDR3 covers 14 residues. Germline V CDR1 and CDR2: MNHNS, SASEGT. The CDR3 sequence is CATQQGESYNEQFF. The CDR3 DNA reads TGTGCCACACAACAGGGAGAGTCCTACAATGAGCAGTTCTTC.

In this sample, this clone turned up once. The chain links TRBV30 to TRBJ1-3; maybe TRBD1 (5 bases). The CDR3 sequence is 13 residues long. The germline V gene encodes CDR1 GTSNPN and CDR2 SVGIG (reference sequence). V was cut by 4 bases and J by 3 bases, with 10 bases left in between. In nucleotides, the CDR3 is TGTGCCTGGATGGGGGGTAGTGGAAACACCATATATTTT. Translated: CAWMGGSGNTIYF.

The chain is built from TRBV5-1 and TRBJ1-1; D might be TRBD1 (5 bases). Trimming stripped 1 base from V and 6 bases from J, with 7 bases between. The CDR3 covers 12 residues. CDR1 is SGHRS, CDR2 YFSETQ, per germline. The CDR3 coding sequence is TGCGCCAGCAGCTTGACAGGTTCTGAAGCTTTCTTT. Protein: CASSLTGSEAFF. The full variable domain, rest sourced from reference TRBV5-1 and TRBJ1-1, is KAGVTQTPRYLIKTRGQQVTLSCSPISGHRSVSWYQQTPGQGLQFLFEYFSETQRNKGNFPGRFSGRQFSNSRSEMNVSTLELGDSALYLCASSLTGSEAFFGQGTRLTVV.

The CDR3 region has the DNA TGTGCCAGCAGCACGGACTTGAGCTCCTACAATGAGCAGTTCTTC. It is translated as CASSTDLSSYNEQFF. The chain employs TRBV9 and TRBJ2-1, with D tentatively TRBD2 (5 bases). CDR3 length equals 15 residues. The V end lost 4 bases, the J end lost 0 bases, and 11 bases lay between the germline ends. The germline CDR1 and CDR2 sequences are SGDLS and YYNGEE.

This CDR3 is CASSFDFRGYGYTF. The DNA for the CDR3 is TGTGCCAGCAGCTTTGACTTCCGTGGCTATGGCTACACCTTC. J is TRBJ1-2 and V is TRBV7-9; D not resolved. Germline CDR1 is SEHNR and CDR2 is FQNEAQ (reference sequence). The V gene lost 3 bases and the J gene lost 4 bases, with 12 bases spanning the gap. The CDR3 is 14 amino acids.

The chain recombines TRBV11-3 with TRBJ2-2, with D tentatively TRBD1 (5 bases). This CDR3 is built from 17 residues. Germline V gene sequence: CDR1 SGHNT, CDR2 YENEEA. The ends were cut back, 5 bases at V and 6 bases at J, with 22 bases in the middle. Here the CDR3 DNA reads TGTGCCAGCAGCATTTTGGGTTTACCAGGGTCGGCCGGGGAGCTGTTTTTT. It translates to CASSILGLPGSAGELFF.

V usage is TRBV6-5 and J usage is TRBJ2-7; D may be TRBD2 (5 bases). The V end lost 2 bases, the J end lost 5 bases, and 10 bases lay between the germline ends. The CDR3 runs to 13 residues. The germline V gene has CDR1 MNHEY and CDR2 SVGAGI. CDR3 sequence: CASSYRGSHEQYF. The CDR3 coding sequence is TGTGCCAGCAGTTACCGGGGTTCCCACGAGCAGTACTTC.

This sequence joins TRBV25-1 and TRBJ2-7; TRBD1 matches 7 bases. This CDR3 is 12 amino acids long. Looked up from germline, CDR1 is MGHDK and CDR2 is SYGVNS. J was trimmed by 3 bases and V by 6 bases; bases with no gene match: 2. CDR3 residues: CASRGDSYEQYF. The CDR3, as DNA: TGTGCCAGCAGGGGGGACAGCTACGAGCAGTACTTC.